This entry features one TCR beta chain sequence. The entry originates in a study of T cells expressing NK-cell markers. Study-level background: Sequencing of TCR beta repertoires drew on sorted CD3+CD56+NKG2C+, CD3+CD56+NKG2C- and CD3+CD56-NKG2C+ T cells.

Making the TCR beta cDNA relied on 5'RACE template switching with UMIs. TCRdb processed the 5' RACE reads again and assigns one entry to each CDR3 protein, with no DNA. The sample is made up of approximately 150,000 distinct CDR3 sequences, and the top ten hold 15% to 20% of it. Germline CDR1 reads MNHNS; CDR2 reads SASEGT. CDR3 size: 15 residues. The sequenced material came from blood T cells: a sorted CD56 or NKG2C T cell subset, CD4+ or CD8+ T cells, or bulk PBMC T cells (not recorded which). The gene calls are TRBV6-1 and TRBJ2-2; TCRdb indicates TRBD1, and absent DNA this call remains unverified. The source is a woman aged 18 to 75 in good health. This CDR3 reads CASSPLGVEGGELFF.